One and the same sample provided the 5 T cell receptor beta chains below, sequenced in a study of TIL therapy for anti-PD-1-resistant metastatic lung cancer. This was the immunoSEQ v3 assay. Only in-frame clones appear in the TCRdb table, and some are missing; sequencing was by immunoSEQ multiplex PCR. The sample includes about 50,000 clones, 79% of them seen just once. Time point of the sample: pre-treatment sample, taken before nivolumab and TIL therapy. This specimen was blood, taken at baseline. The origin of the receptors is a woman between 30 and 85 years old with non-small cell lung cancer.

The chain joins TRBV29-1 to TRBJ2-3; TRBD1 agrees at 9 bases. Germline CDR1 and CDR2: SQVTM and ANQGSEA. The CDR3 totals 16 residues. V shed 7 bases, J shed 5 bases, and the junction held 16 bases outside the gene matches. The CDR3 here is CSGWDRATRRGDTQYF. The CDR3 DNA reads TGCAGCGGATGGGACAGGGCGACTAGGCGAGGAGATACGCAGTATTTT.

The V call is TRBV2, the J call TRBJ2-1; 11 positions agree with TRBD2. The germline V gene encodes CDR1 SNHLY and CDR2 FYNNEI. The trim removed 4 bases at V and 6 bases at J, leaving 5 bases unmatched. CDR3 length: 15 amino acids. CDR3 in amino acids: CASSAGLAGLNEQFF. CDR3 nucleotide sequence: TGTGCCAGCAGTGCCGGACTAGCGGGTCTCAATGAGCAGTTCTTC. Variable domain in full (rest from reference TRBV2 and TRBJ2-1): EPEVTQTPSHQVTQMGQEVILRCVPISNHLYFYWYRQILGQKVEFLVSFYNNEISEKSEIFDDQFSVERPDGSNFTLKIRSTKLEDSAMYFCASSAGLAGLNEQFFGPGTRLTVL.

The rearrangement uses TRBV6-1 and TRBJ2-7, with D unclear. Germline CDR1 MNHNS, CDR2 SASEGT. CDR3 size: 13 residues. V lost 5 bases and J lost 6, with 14 bases in between. The CDR3 DNA follows: TGTGCCAGCAGTCCCAACCAGGCCATCGAGCAGTACTTC. Its protein product is CASSPNQAIEQYF.

The chain recombines TRBV6-9 with TRBJ2-7; D is perhaps TRBD1 (5 bases). CDR1 and CDR2 from the germline V gene are MNHGY and SVAAGI. The CDR3 loop spans 14 amino acids. V shed 4 bases and J shed 4 bases, with 14 bases lying between them. The CDR3 loop is CASSSDIRPYEQYF. DNA for the CDR3: TGTGCCAGCAGTTCGGACATCAGACCGTACGAGCAGTACTTC.

This chain links TRBV4-1 with TRBJ1-4; TRBD1 aligns across 7 bases. Per germline, CDR1 MGHRA and CDR2 YSYEKL. V lost 0 bases to trimming and J lost 1 base; unmatched junction nucleotides: 5. The CDR3 extends over 17 amino acids. DNA for the CDR3: TGCGCCAGCAGCCAAGATCAAGGGGGCGGAACTAATGAAAAACTGTTTTTT. This translates into CASSQDQGGGTNEKLFF.